Reported below is one T cell receptor beta chain. Trimming removed 0 bases from V and 4 bases from J; junction bases left unmatched: 6. Germline CDR1 SGHRS, CDR2 YFSETQ. The CDR3 is 17 residues long. This entry is derived from a study of blood T cell repertoires in COVID-19. Study-level information: Specimens from acute and convalescent COVID-19 originated in the United States, Italy and Spain. In each case, the material was cDNA or gDNA derived from T cells, B-cell-depleted T cells, or PBMCs.

The authors' processing: Amplification from reference gene primers served as the basis for estimated nucleated cell counts. Some clones are missing from TCRdb's copy, which holds only in-frame ones; the method was immunoSEQ multiplex PCR. The V and J calls and clone size come from that table; D and trimming were worked out from the DNA. The sample yields 200,000 to 300,000 clones, about 89% seen once. The sequence was collected from a woman aged 55-70 years who had recovered from COVID-19. Material: peripheral blood. V usage is TRBV5-1 and J usage is TRBJ2-2; 10 positions agree with TRBD1. The CDR3 region is CASSLAGTGVFTGELFF. In DNA form, the CDR3 reads TGCGCCAGCAGCTTGGCCGGGACAGGGGTCTTCACCGGGGAGCTGTTTTTT.